This TCR beta chain emerged from a study of blood T cell repertoires in COVID-19. Here immunoSEQ multiplex PCR was the method, and the copy in TCRdb shows in-frame clones only, minus some. Here the sample spans 250,000 to 300,000 clones, about nine tenths being singletons. This CDR3 has 16 amino acids. The V and J ends lost 2 bases and 6 bases respectively, with 16 bases between them. Germline CDR1 reads KGHDR; CDR2 reads SFDVKD. The material sequenced was PBMCs or T cells enriched from blood (not recorded which). The receptor was isolated from a woman aged 25 to 45 who had recovered from COVID-19. The chain employs TRBV24-1 and TRBJ2-1, with D uncertain. CDR3 nucleotide sequence: TGTGCCACCAGTGATTACTCAAGTAAGCCATCCAATGAGCAGTTCTTC. It yields the protein CATSDYSSKPSNEQFF.